This T cell receptor beta chain was observed in a study of blood T cell repertoires in COVID-19. This CDR3 region has 18 residues. V was pared by 0 bases and J by 0 bases, with 16 bases between. Germline lookup yields CDR1 SGHNT and CDR2 YYREEE (reference sequence). Authors' methods: How many nucleated cells were present was estimated from reference gene primer amplification. Method: immunoSEQ multiplex PCR; TCRdb's copy keeps in-frame clones and lacks some. The D gene and trimming were derived from the DNA, and the V and J assignments and clone size from that table. The table has approximately 210,000 clones, just over 85% seen once.

The sequenced material came from peripheral blood. The chain is built from TRBV5-4 and TRBJ2-1; weak D call: TRBD2 (6 bases). This TCR was sampled from a man over 45 with COVID-19, enrolled during active disease. The CDR3, as DNA: TGTGCCAGCAGCTTGGTGGGTAGCGGATTGAGCTCCTACAATGAGCAGTTCTTC. Its translation: CASSLVGSGLSSYNEQFF.